The rows below give T cell receptor beta chains drawn from one sample of a study of CD8+ T cells in alopecia areata. Measured with immunoSEQ multiplex PCR; TCRdb has only the in-frame clones, and not every one. The top ten hold more than 25% of the sample, which has more than 95,000 clones, about 61% seen once. Sample: CD8+ T cells sorted from blood, taken at week 4, from a patient treated with tofacitinib. The receptors stem from a human donor with alopecia areata. Both conserved end residues are part of each CDR3. Fields, in order: D gene, clone size, J gene, V gene, CDR3 DNA, CDR3 protein. D genes are given only for firm matches. Part of the rows lack a size; the others show once, few, many or a class for expanded clones.

>.|.|TRBJ2-3|TRBV30
TGTGCCTGGATGAGATATAGCACAGATACGCAGTATTTT
CAWMRYSTDTQYF
>TRBD1|few|TRBJ2-7|TRBV25-1
TGTGCCACTGGGACAGGGTACGAGCAGTACTTC
CATGTGYEQYF
>.|few|TRBJ2-5|TRBV5-6
TGTGCCAGCAGCTTCAGTGGGAAAGAGACCCAGTACTTC
CASSFSGKETQYF
>TRBD1|.|TRBJ2-5|TRBV30
TGTGCCTGGAGTAGGACAGGGGGTAGGGAGACCCAGTACTTC
CAWSRTGGRETQYF
>.|.|TRBJ1-2|TRBV30
TGTGCCTGGAGTGTAAGCCCCCACCACACCTTC
CAWSVSPHHTF
>.|.|TRBJ1-1|TRBV5-1
TGCGCCAGCAGCTGGGGCCCTCAGGATTTGGACACTGAAGCTTTCTTT
CASSWGPQDLDTEAFF
>.|.|TRBJ1-1|TRBV6-5
TGTGCCAGCAGTTACTCACGGAACACTGAAGCTTTCTTT
CASSYSRNTEAFF
>TRBD2|.|TRBJ2-3|TRBV13
TGTGCCAGTAAGGGACTAGCGGGGGCCCAGGGAGCAGATACGCAGTATTTT
CASKGLAGAQGADTQYF
>.|.|TRBJ1-4|TRBV6-1
TGTGCCAGCAGTTATCAGTTGAATGAAAAACTGTTTTTT
CASSYQLNEKLFF
>.|.|TRBJ2-7|TRBV2
TGTGCCAGCAGCGACTCGACAGGGGAGGGGGAGCAGTACTTC
CASSDSTGEGEQYF
>.|.|TRBJ2-5|TRBV13
TGTGCCAGCAGCTCGAAAGAGACCCAGTACTTC
CASSSKETQYF
>.|.|TRBJ2-7|TRBV14
TGTGCCAGCAGCCAAGAGGACCCCTACGAGCAGTACTTC
CASSQEDPYEQYF
>.|.|TRBJ2-7|TRBV30
TGTGCCTGGAGTGTGGCTAGCCGACCTAACTACGAGCAGTACTTC
CAWSVASRPNYEQYF
>.|.|TRBJ1-4|TRBV11-2
TGTGCCAGCAGCTTATCGGTTACAACTAATGAAAAACTGTTTTTT
CASSLSVTTNEKLFF
>TRBD1|few|TRBJ2-5|TRBV29-1
TGCAGCGTTGAGAGGCTGGGACAGGGGGCCGAAGAGACCCAGTACTTC
CSVERLGQGAEETQYF
>TRBD1|.|TRBJ2-7|TRBV6-5
TGTGCCAGCAGATCCACAGGGGTTGTCGAGCAGTACTTC
CASRSTGVVEQYF
>.|.|TRBJ2-5|TRBV6-5
TGTGCCAGCAGCCTACACCGACAAGAGACCCAGTACTTC
CASSLHRQETQYF
>.|.|TRBJ1-1|TRBV29-1
TGCAGCGTTGAGGGGGCCCTCCCTGGGGCTTTCTTT
CSVEGALPGAFF
>.|.|TRBJ2-5|TRBV4-1
TGCGCCAGCAGCCAAGATGTGTGGGCCCAAGAGACCCAGTACTTC
CASSQDVWAQETQYF
>.|.|TRBJ2-7|TRBV29-1
TGCAGCGTGGTATCCCAGGGGACCTACGAGCAGTACTTC
CSVVSQGTYEQYF
>.|.|TRBJ1-5|TRBV28
TGTGCCAGCACCTGGGACATTGATCAGCCCCAGCATTTT
CASTWDIDQPQHF
>.|.|TRBJ1-6|TRBV6-1
TGTGCCAGCAGTGAAATGGGTAATTCACCCCTCCACTTT
CASSEMGNSPLHF